These 9 T cell receptor beta chains originate from one sample sequenced in a study of shared clonotypes between healthy human individuals. Using immunoSEQ multiplex PCR, the repertoire was profiled, and TCRdb retains in-frame clones only, with some absent. The sample gives 1.5 million to 2.5 million clones, about 95% of which show up once; 0.9% to 1.5% is in the top ten. Terminally differentiated effector memory CD45RA+ cells were excluded from the naive CD8 cells, which were CD45RO-negative and positively selected for CCR7. What was sequenced was naive CD8+ T cells sorted from blood. The source is a man aged 18 to 30 in good health.

This chain connects TRBV5-1 to TRBJ1-6; D gene ambiguous. This CDR3 has 17 residues. The V end lost 1 base, the J end lost 0 bases, and 11 bases lay between the germline ends. The germline V gene has CDR1 SGHRS and CDR2 YFSETQ. The CDR3 loop is CASSLLGTSSYNSPLHF. The CDR3 DNA is TGCGCCAGCAGCTTGTTAGGCACGAGCTCCTATAATTCACCCCTCCACTTT.

The V and J genes are TRBV10-2 and TRBJ2-2, with D possibly matching TRBD2 (5 bases). The CDR3 totals 11 residues. CDR1 and CDR2 (germline): WSHSY, SAAADI. With 6 bases removed from V and 13 bases from J, the gap between germline ends came to 12 bases. CDR3 coding DNA: TGCGCCAGCAGCGACGGAGGTTCGCTGTTTTTT. Its protein is CASSDGGSLFF.

The J gene is TRBJ2-7, the V gene TRBV20-1; TRBD1 matches at 7 bases. Germline trimming cut 6 bases from V and 3 bases from J; bases unmatched to any gene: 2. In germline, CDR1 is DFQATT, CDR2 SNEGSKA (reference sequence). The length of the CDR3 is 11 residues. CDR3 in DNA: TGCAGTGCCGGGACAGACTACGAGCAGTACTTC. Encoded protein: CSAGTDYEQYF.

The chain joins TRBV19 to TRBJ1-1; no reliable D call. The CDR3 totals 13 residues. Germline V lookup: CDR1 LNHDA, CDR2 SQIVND (reference sequence). The V gene lost 7 bases and the J gene lost 1 base, with 10 bases spanning the gap. DNA of the CDR3: TGTGCCAGTACCGGATTCGCGAACACTGAAGCTTTCTTT. The encoded protein is CASTGFANTEAFF. Supplemented by reference TRBV19 and TRBJ1-1, the full variable domain reads DGGITQSPKYLFRKEGQNVTLSCEQNLNHDAMYWYRQDPGQGLRLIYYSQIVNDFQKGDIAEGYSVSREKKESFPLTVTSAQKNPTAFYLCASTGFANTEAFFGQGTRLTVV.

The chain has TRBV5-1 and TRBJ2-3; TRBD1 matches at 8 bases. The germline V gene has CDR1 SGHRS and CDR2 YFSETQ. The ends lost 4 bases at V and 5 bases at J; junction bases unmatched: 18. This CDR3 region has 18 residues. CDR3 DNA: TGCGCCAGCAGCATTCCGCCCCACCGGGACAGGAGGGGAGATACGCAGTATTTT. Protein sequence: CASSIPPHRDRRGDTQYF.

The rearrangement uses TRBV5-6 and TRBJ2-7; TRBD1 matches 9 bases. Germline V CDR1 and CDR2: SGHDT, YYEEEE. The CDR3 totals 14 residues. V dropped 6 bases and J dropped 5; count of bases not matched to a gene: 9. The CDR3 sequence: CASILGGQGNEQYF. The CDR3 DNA reads TGTGCCAGCATCCTGGGGGGACAGGGTAACGAGCAGTACTTC. The full variable domain, rest sourced from reference TRBV5-6 and TRBJ2-7, is DAGVTQSPTHLIKTRGQQVTLRCSPKSGHDTVSWYQQALGQGPQFIFQYYEEEERQRGNFPDRFSGHQFPNYSSELNVNALLLGDSALYLCASILGGQGNEQYFGPGTRLTVT.

The chain combines TRBV7-2 with TRBJ2-7; TRBD1 agrees at 10 bases. The CDR3 totals 16 residues. Germline CDR1 and CDR2: SGHTA and FQGNSA. The V segment lost 1 base and the J segment 3 bases; nucleotides outside the gene matches: 6. CDR3: CASSLEGQGFNYEQYF. The CDR3 DNA reads as TGTGCCAGCAGCTTAGAGGGACAGGGGTTTAACTACGAGCAGTACTTC.

This clone was found a few times. The chain carries TRBV19 and TRBJ1-2, with D possibly being TRBD1 (5 bases). The V and J ends lost 3 bases and 8 bases respectively, with 19 bases between them. CDR1 LNHDA and CDR2 SQIVND come from the germline V gene (reference sequence). The CDR3 loop spans 15 amino acids. The CDR3 coding sequence is TGTGCCAGTAGTATTACCCAAACAGTGGGGGACGGCTACACCTTC. Protein sequence: CASSITQTVGDGYTF.

This clone appeared a single time. The chain joins TRBV6-5 to TRBJ1-2, with 7 nucleotides matching TRBD1. V lost 5 bases and J lost 4; bases outside the gene matches: 4. The CDR3 has 13 amino acids. Per germline, CDR1 MNHEY and CDR2 SVGAGI. Written as DNA, the CDR3 is TGTGCCAGCAGTAAGACAGGGACCTATGGCTACACCTTC. Translating gives CASSKTGTYGYTF.